The 21 T cell receptor beta chains reported below all come from one sample, sequenced in a study of T cell responses to AZD1222 COVID-19 vaccine. Data came from immunoSEQ multiplex PCR; TCRdb stores just in-frame clones and leaves some out. The sample yields about 120,000 clones, 75% to 95% seen once. This material consisted of peripheral blood, taken 28 days after the second dose of the MenACWY control vaccine. The source is an adult who received the MenACWY meningococcal vaccine as a control.

The rearrangement uses TRBV12-3 or TRBV12-4 and TRBJ1-3; D gene uncertain. The length of the CDR3 is 11 residues. V lost 5 bases and J 8 bases, leaving 7 bases between the germline ends. CDR3 protein: CASSRKDTIYF. The CDR3 DNA follows: TGTGCCAGCAGTCGGAAGGACACCATATATTTT.

The chain joins TRBV28 to TRBJ1-2; a weak D match, TRBD1 (6 bases). This CDR3 is 15 amino acids long. The germline V and J ends were trimmed by 4 bases and 3 bases, with 15 bases remaining between them. Germline V lookup: CDR1 MDHEN, CDR2 SYDVKM. Here the CDR3 reads CASSSRGGAYYGYTF. The CDR3 bases are TGTGCCAGCAGTTCCCGCGGGGGCGCATACTATGGCTACACCTTC.

J is TRBJ1-1 and V is TRBV7-9, with D hard to call. The germline CDR1 and CDR2 sequences are SEHNR and FQNEAQ (reference sequence). The CDR3 has 14 amino acids. Trimming pared 5 bases from V and 0 bases from J, leaving 10 bases between. In nucleotides, the CDR3 is TGTGCCAGCAGCCTTTTGACATTGAACACTGAAGCTTTCTTT. Its translation: CASSLLTLNTEAFF. The full variable domain, its missing parts supplied by reference TRBV7-9 and TRBJ1-1, is DTGVSQNPRHKITKRGQNVTFRCDPISEHNRLYWYRQTLGQGPEFLTYFQNEAQLEKSRLLSDRFSAERPKGSFSTLEIQRTEQGDSAMYLCASSLLTLNTEAFFGQGTRLTVV.

The genes are TRBV28 and TRBJ2-7; no firm D call. V was pared by 8 bases and J by 3 bases, with 23 bases between. CDR3 length equals 16 residues. CDR1 and CDR2 from the germline V gene are MDHEN and SYDVKM. For the CDR3, the DNA is TGTGCCAGCTCCGCCCCCTCTAACGGAGCATACTACGAGCAGTACGTC. Its protein is CASSAPSNGAYYEQYV.

The rearrangement links TRBV11-2 to TRBJ1-2; 12 bases line up with TRBD1. With 5 bases clipped from V and 6 bases from J, the junction kept 13 bases outside the gene matches. The CDR3 has 17 residues. Germline V gene lookup returns CDR1 SGHAT and CDR2 FQNNGV. CDR3 nucleotide sequence: TGTGCCAGCAGCCTACCGGGACAGGGGGCAGTCTTGGATGGCTACACCTTC. It is translated as CASSLPGQGAVLDGYTF.

The J gene is TRBJ2-3, the V gene TRBV10-1, with D perhaps TRBD1 (6 bases). The CDR3 extends over 14 amino acids. Germline CDR1 and CDR2: WNHNN and SYGVQD (reference sequence). V lost 11 bases and J 8 bases, leaving 23 bases between the germline ends. CDR3 DNA sequence: TGCGCCCAGACAAGGGGGAGCCCCCGGGGTACGCAGTATTTT. It codes for CAQTRGSPRGTQYF.

The rearrangement links TRBV6-5 to TRBJ2-5, with 10 bases that match TRBD2. The length of the CDR3 is 16 residues. Trimming took 2 bases from V and 4 from J; bases not matched to a gene: 7. CDR1 and CDR2 from the germline V gene are MNHEY and SVGAGI. The CDR3 DNA reads TGTGCCAGCAGTTACGGGTCTAGCGGGGGTCGAGAGACCCAGTACTTC. Translated, it gives CASSYGSSGGRETQYF.

The J gene is TRBJ1-6, the V gene TRBV9; TRBD1 matches at 8 bases. The CDR3 is made up of 17 amino acids. V gave up 4 bases and J gave up 9 bases; unmatched junction bases: 15. The germline V gene has CDR1 SGDLS and CDR2 YYNGEE. The CDR3 is CASSSQYDWTGRSPLHF. The CDR3 DNA reads as TGTGCCAGCAGCTCACAATACGACTGGACAGGGCGTTCACCCCTCCACTTT.

This sequence joins TRBV19 and TRBJ1-1, with 7 bases matching TRBD1. V gave up 0 bases and J gave up 1 base; unmatched junction bases: 2. CDR1 is LNHDA and CDR2 is SQIVND in the germline V gene (reference sequence). This CDR3 comprises 15 residues. CDR3 DNA: TGTGCCAGTAGTATAGACAGGGGGACGAACACTGAAGCTTTCTTT. Its protein is CASSIDRGTNTEAFF.

The J gene is TRBJ1-6, the V gene TRBV11-2; unclear D gene. The CDR3 covers 14 residues. V was pared by 1 base and J by 10 bases, with 11 bases between. From germline, CDR1 is SGHAT and CDR2 FQNNGV. CDR3 DNA sequence: TGTGCCAGCAGCTTAGGTGGGGTTTCGTCACCCCTCCACTTT. Protein product: CASSLGGVSSPLHF.

This sequence joins TRBV9 and TRBJ2-1, with 8 bases lining up with TRBD2. V dropped 3 bases and J dropped 7; count of bases not matched to a gene: 9. Germline V gene lookup returns CDR1 SGDLS and CDR2 YYNGEE. The CDR3 extends over 15 amino acids. The CDR3 DNA sequence: TGTGCCAGCAGCGCGGGGGGGCGGTCTCAGAATGAGCAGTTCTTC. Protein: CASSAGGRSQNEQFF.

The gene calls are TRBV28 and TRBJ1-2, with a weak D call TRBD1 (6 bases). Deletions cut 6 bases from V and 4 bases from J, with 15 bases between. Germline loops: CDR1 MDHEN, CDR2 SYDVKM. The CDR3 has 14 residues. The CDR3 protein is CASSKQGWGYGYTF. The CDR3 DNA reads as TGTGCCAGCAGCAAACAGGGATGGGGCTATGGCTACACCTTC.

On this clone: Other DNA sequences in the sample encode the same CDR3. The chain recombines TRBV5-1 with TRBJ1-3, with no clear D. CDR1 and CDR2 from the germline V gene are SGHRS and YFSETQ. The V end was cut by 0 bases, the J end by 4 bases, with 14 bases between. The length of the CDR3 is 16 residues. Here the CDR3 reads CASSLEDVYSGNTIYF. The DNA of the CDR3 is TGCGCCAGCAGCTTGGAGGACGTGTACTCCGGAAACACCATATATTTT.

On this clone: The junction departs from germline at one end; a sequencing error may be responsible. This sample includes further DNA sequences coding for the same CDR3. The J gene is TRBJ2-7, the V gene TRBV5-1, with D maybe TRBD2 (5 bases). This CDR3 contains 14 residues. CDR1 is SGHRS and CDR2 is YFSETQ in the germline V gene. Here the CDR3 reads CASSLYERVYEQYF. The CDR3 nucleotides are TGCGCCAGCAGCTTATATGAGAGGGTCTACGAGCAGTATTTC.

The rearrangement uses TRBV5-6 and TRBJ2-7; 13 nucleotides line up with TRBD2. The junction had 7 bases not matched to a gene; V was cut back by 4 bases and J by 6 bases. Germline V gene sequence: CDR1 SGHDT, CDR2 YYEEEE. The CDR3 runs 15 residues. In DNA, the CDR3 is TGTGCCAGCAGCGACGGACTAGCGGGAGTAATCGAGCAGTACTTC. This encodes CASSDGLAGVIEQYF.

The J gene is TRBJ1-1, the V gene TRBV28, with unresolved D. Per germline, CDR1 MDHEN and CDR2 SYDVKM. The CDR3 contains 14 residues. Trimming removed 5 bases from V and 5 bases from J, with 15 bases in between. Here the CDR3 reads CASSRDGVRTEAFF. DNA of the CDR3: TGTGCCAGCAGTCGGGATGGGGTTCGGACTGAAGCTTTCTTT.

The J gene is TRBJ2-1, the V gene TRBV5-5, with TRBD2 matching over 7 bases. Trimming took 0 bases from V and 7 from J; bases not matched to a gene: 10. The CDR3 runs to 16 residues. Germline V gene lookup returns CDR1 SGHKS and CDR2 YYEKEE (reference sequence). CDR3 region: CASSLGMRTGGNEQFF. The CDR3 DNA reads TGTGCCAGCAGCTTGGGTATGAGGACGGGAGGTAATGAGCAGTTCTTC.

This sequence joins TRBV19 and TRBJ2-7, with D tentatively TRBD1 or TRBD2 (5 bases each). With 10 bases removed from V and 0 bases from J, the gap between germline ends came to 16 bases. This CDR3 is built from 14 residues. CDR1 and CDR2 from the germline V gene are LNHDA and SQIVND (reference sequence). The CDR3 nucleotides read TGTGCCACCTCCGGGACCCCGGCCTCCTACGAGCAGTACTTC. Its protein is CATSGTPASYEQYF.

The rearrangement links TRBV28 to TRBJ1-1, with 9 bases that match TRBD1. Germline lookup yields CDR1 MDHEN and CDR2 SYDVKM. The V gene end was trimmed by 5 bases and the J gene end by 5 bases; junction bases not matched to a gene: 9. The CDR3 is made up of 15 amino acids. The chain's CDR3 is CASSLGTGFKTEAFF. CDR3 coding DNA: TGTGCCAGCAGTCTGGGGACAGGGTTTAAGACTGAAGCTTTCTTT.

This clone was observed a handful of times. The chain recombines TRBV28 with TRBJ2-1, with 8 bases fitting TRBD2. The CDR3 covers 15 residues. Germline CDR1 reads MDHEN; CDR2 reads SYDVKM. The ends lost 3 bases at V and 7 bases at J; junction bases unmatched: 8. The CDR3 reads CASSFAGLDKNEQFF. The CDR3 bases are TGTGCCAGCAGTTTCGCGGGACTAGATAAGAATGAGCAGTTCTTC.

V usage is TRBV6-2 or TRBV6-3 and J usage is TRBJ2-5, with D perhaps given as TRBD1 or TRBD2 (5 bases each). The ends were cut back, 5 bases at V and 3 bases at J, with 16 bases in the middle. This CDR3 region has 15 residues. CDR1 and CDR2 from the germline V gene are MNHEY and SVGEGT. CDR3 nucleotides: TGTGCCAGCAGTAGTGGGACGGTTGCCAAAGAGACCCAGTACTTC. It yields the protein CASSSGTVAKETQYF.